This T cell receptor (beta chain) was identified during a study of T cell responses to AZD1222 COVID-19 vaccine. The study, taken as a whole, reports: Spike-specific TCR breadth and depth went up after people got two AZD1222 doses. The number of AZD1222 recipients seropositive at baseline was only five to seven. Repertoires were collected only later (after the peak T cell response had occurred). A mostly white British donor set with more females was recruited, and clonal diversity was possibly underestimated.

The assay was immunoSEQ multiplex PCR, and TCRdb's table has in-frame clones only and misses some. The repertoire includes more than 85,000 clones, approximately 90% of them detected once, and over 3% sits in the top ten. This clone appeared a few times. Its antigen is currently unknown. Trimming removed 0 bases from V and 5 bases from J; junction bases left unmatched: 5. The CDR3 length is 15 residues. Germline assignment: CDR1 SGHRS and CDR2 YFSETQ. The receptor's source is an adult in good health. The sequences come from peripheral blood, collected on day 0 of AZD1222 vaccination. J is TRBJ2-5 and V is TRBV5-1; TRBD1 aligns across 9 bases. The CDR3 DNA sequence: TGCGCCAGCAGCTTGGGGGACAGGGCTGAGGAGACCCAGTACTTC. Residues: CASSLGDRAEETQYF. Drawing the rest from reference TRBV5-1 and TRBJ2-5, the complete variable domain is KAGVTQTPRYLIKTRGQQVTLSCSPISGHRSVSWYQQTPGQGLQFLFEYFSETQRNKGNFPGRFSGRQFSNSRSEMNVSTLELGDSALYLCASSLGDRAEETQYFGPGTRLLVL.